These 18 T cell receptor beta chains were all obtained from the same sample, sequenced in a study of IL-32 and malignant T cell survival in cutaneous lymphoma. The blood samples were from patients with Sezary syndrome, a leukemic cutaneous T cell lymphoma. TCRdb's table, derived via immunoSEQ multiplex PCR, lists solely in-frame clones and lacks some. The sample holds thousands of clones, roughly 80% seen once. Source: blood, taken on day 0. The receptors derive from a human donor with cutaneous T cell lymphoma.

The chain links TRBV9 to TRBJ1-5; TRBD1 is a possible D gene (5 bases). The CDR3 is 14 amino acids. Trimming left V 3 bases short and J 0 bases short, with 7 bases between. The germline gives CDR1 SGDLS, CDR2 YYNGEE. CDR3 DNA: TGTGCCAGCAGCGAGACAGATAGCAATCAGCCCCAGCATTTT. Residues: CASSETDSNQPQHF.

V is TRBV4-1 and J is TRBJ2-7; D is unresolved. Germline V gene sequence: CDR1 MGHRA, CDR2 YSYEKL. The V gene lost 1 base and the J gene lost 2 bases, with 6 bases spanning the gap. The CDR3 is 13 amino acids. In DNA form, the CDR3 reads TGCGCCAGCAGCCAAGGAATCACCTACGAGCAGTACTTC. Translating gives CASSQGITYEQYF.

CDR3 sequence: CASRTPGPKRADTQYF. CDR3 DNA: TGTGCCAGCAGAACCCCGGGACCTAAGAGGGCAGATACGCAGTATTTT. This chain links TRBV5-6 with TRBJ2-3; D could derive from TRBD1 or TRBD2 (5 bases each). V lost 5 bases and J 4 bases, leaving 20 bases between the germline ends. The CDR3 spans 16 residues. Per germline, CDR1 SGHDT and CDR2 YYEEEE.

The V gene is TRBV6-1, the J gene TRBJ2-7, with a tentative D call TRBD2 (7 bases). The CDR3 extends over 13 amino acids. V dropped 7 bases and J dropped 4 bases, with 14 bases sitting between them. Germline loops: CDR1 MNHNS, CDR2 SASEGT. The CDR3 loop is CASKRGRGYEQYF. The CDR3, as DNA: TGTGCCAGCAAGCGGGGCAGGGGTTACGAGCAGTACTTC.

The V and J genes are TRBV9 and TRBJ2-5; a possible D gene is TRBD1 (6 bases). Deletions cut 2 bases from V and 1 base from J, with 9 bases between. Germline-derived CDR1 and CDR2 are SGDLS and YYNGEE. This CDR3 is built from 14 residues. The CDR3 bases are TGTGCCAGCAGCGTCGGACAGCTCCAAGAGACCCAGTACTTC. Its translation: CASSVGQLQETQYF.

CDR3: CASSWGLAGGPETQYF. CDR3 sequence (DNA): TGCGCCAGCAGCTGGGGACTAGCGGGGGGGCCTGAGACCCAGTACTTC. The chain has TRBV5-1 and TRBJ2-5, with 16 positions matching TRBD2. Germline lookup yields CDR1 SGHRS and CDR2 YFSETQ. Germline trimming cut 3 bases from V and 5 bases from J; bases unmatched to any gene: 4. The CDR3 is made up of 16 amino acids.

The chain couples TRBV7-2 to TRBJ2-6; D is undetermined. CDR3 length: 15 amino acids. The ends were cut back, 1 base at V and 3 bases at J, with 7 bases in the middle. CDR1 is SGHTA, CDR2 FQGNSA, per germline. The CDR3 loop is CASSLESRGANVLTF. CDR3 DNA sequence: TGTGCCAGCAGCTTAGAGAGCCGTGGGGCCAACGTCCTGACTTTC. Full variable domain (rest looked up from reference TRBV7-2 and TRBJ2-6): GAGVSQSPSNKVTEKGKDVELRCDPISGHTALYWYRQSLGQGLEFLIYFQGNSAPDKSGLPSDRFSAERTGGSVSTLTIQRTQQEDSAVYLCASSLESRGANVLTFGAGSRLTVL.

In this sample, this clone turned up a few times. CDR3 in amino acids: CASPTGGSGYTF. In DNA, the CDR3 is TGTGCCAGCCCAACGGGAGGGTCAGGCTACACCTTC. This sequence joins TRBV7-2 and TRBJ1-2; no reliable D call. Germline V gene lookup returns CDR1 SGHTA and CDR2 FQGNSA. Deletions cut 8 bases from V and 8 bases from J, with 15 bases between. The CDR3 extends over 12 amino acids.

The chain is built from TRBV19 and TRBJ1-5, with TRBD1 matching 9 bases. The J segment lost 0 bases and the V segment lost 8 bases, leaving 14 bases of the junction unmatched. This CDR3 is 18 amino acids long. From germline, CDR1 is LNHDA and CDR2 SQIVND (reference sequence). This CDR3 reads CASAPTRDRAYSNQPQHF. DNA of the CDR3: TGTGCCAGTGCTCCCACCCGGGACAGGGCTTATAGCAATCAGCCCCAGCATTTT. Supplemented by reference TRBV19 and TRBJ1-5, the full variable domain reads DGGITQSPKYLFRKEGQNVTLSCEQNLNHDAMYWYRQDPGQGLRLIYYSQIVNDFQKGDIAEGYSVSREKKESFPLTVTSAQKNPTAFYLCASAPTRDRAYSNQPQHFGDGTRLSIL.

The V gene is TRBV10-1, the J gene TRBJ2-1; 9 nucleotides line up with TRBD2. CDR3 length: 16 residues. The J segment lost 7 bases and the V segment lost 0 bases, leaving 7 bases of the junction unmatched. Germline V CDR1 and CDR2: WNHNN, SYGVQD (reference sequence). DNA for the CDR3: TGCGCCAGCAGTGAGTCCGGGCGGGAGGGCTCGAATGAGCAGTTCTTC. Encoded protein: CASSESGREGSNEQFF.

Remarks on this clone: Other DNA sequences of this sample code for an identical CDR3. The rearrangement links TRBV13 to TRBJ2-7; TRBD2 matches at 14 bases. Germline CDR1 PRHDT, CDR2 FYEKMQ (reference sequence). J was trimmed by 0 bases and V by 5 bases; bases with no gene match: 6. The CDR3 is 17 amino acids. The CDR3 DNA sequence: TGTGCCAGCAGCCCGGGACTAGCGGGAGTACCCTCCTACGAGCAGTACTTC. Translation: CASSPGLAGVPSYEQYF.

This rearrangement joins TRBV4-3 to TRBJ1-4, with a possible D match to TRBD1 (6 bases). Germline V gives CDR1 LGHNA, CDR2 YSLEER. This CDR3 has 16 amino acids. Trimming took off 1 base at V and 8 bases at J, with 17 bases between the two ends. DNA for the CDR3: TGCGCCAGCAGCCAAGGGGTGGTCAGGGGCGGGGAAAAACTGTTTTTT. Translation: CASSQGVVRGGEKLFF.

This chain connects TRBV21-1 to TRBJ2-7; TRBD1, as called in the table, went unchecked against the DNA. TRBV21-1 is reported as a pseudogene. CDR3 length: 17 amino acids. This chain's CDR3 is CASSKEVVGDTQYEQYF. CDR3 in DNA: TGTGCCAGCAGCAAAGAGGTAGTGGGGGACACCCAATACGAGCAGTACTTC.

J is TRBJ1-1 and V is TRBV4-3; a weak D match, TRBD1 (5 bases). The CDR3 is made up of 14 amino acids. CDR1 and CDR2 from the germline V gene are LGHNA and YSLEER. V lost 1 base and J 1 base, leaving 7 bases between the germline ends. The CDR3 region is CASSQGGENTEAFF. Here the CDR3 DNA reads TGCGCCAGCAGCCAAGGGGGGGAGAACACTGAAGCTTTCTTT.

This chain connects TRBV11-2 to TRBJ1-1; D is possibly TRBD1 (5 bases). The CDR3 is 16 amino acids. CDR1 and CDR2 (germline): SGHAT, FQNNGV. Trimming left V 0 bases short and J 4 bases short, with 15 bases between. CDR3 loop: CASSLDRGFIPTEAFF. The CDR3 nucleotides read TGTGCCAGCAGCTTAGATCGGGGGTTCATCCCCACTGAAGCTTTCTTT.

This clone has just one count. The chain has TRBV5-1 and TRBJ1-1; 7 nucleotides match TRBD1. The CDR3 is 12 amino acids. Trimming removed 7 bases from V and 1 base from J; junction bases left unmatched: 1. Germline V CDR1 and CDR2: SGHRS, YFSETQ. The CDR3 region is CASGTENTEAFF. The CDR3 nucleotides are TGCGCCAGCGGGACAGAGAACACTGAAGCTTTCTTT. The whole variable domain, filled in from reference TRBV5-1 and TRBJ1-1, reads KAGVTQTPRYLIKTRGQQVTLSCSPISGHRSVSWYQQTPGQGLQFLFEYFSETQRNKGNFPGRFSGRQFSNSRSEMNVSTLELGDSALYLCASGTENTEAFFGQGTRLTVV.

The CDR3 nucleotides are TGTGCCAGCAGCACAGGGACTAGCGGGAGTGCGACCCAGTACTTC. Its protein is CASSTGTSGSATQYF. The rearrangement uses TRBV7-4 and TRBJ2-5, with TRBD2 identical over 14 bases. V lost 5 bases and J lost 7; bases outside the gene matches: 6. This CDR3 has 15 residues. Per the germline V gene, CDR1 is SGHVT and CDR2 is SQSDAQ.

This chain links TRBV4-1 with TRBJ2-3; possibly TRBD1 for D (6 bases). Per the germline V gene, CDR1 is MGHRA and CDR2 is YSYEKL. Trimming removed 1 base from V and 2 bases from J, with 16 bases in between. The length of the CDR3 is 17 residues. Written as DNA, the CDR3 is TGCGCCAGCAGCCAAGGGAACGGTGCAGGGGTCACAGATACGCAGTATTTT. It encodes CASSQGNGAGVTDTQYF.